This T cell receptor beta chain was sequenced for a study of shared clonotypes between healthy human individuals. The J segment lost 4 bases and the V segment lost 4 bases, leaving 7 bases of the junction unmatched. The CDR3 has 15 amino acids. Looked up from germline, CDR1 is MNHEY and CDR2 is SVGAGI. Sequenced by immunoSEQ multiplex PCR; TCRdb stores in-frame clones only, minus some. Of 530,000 or so clones listed, 75% to 80% are singletons. What was sequenced was PBMCs. This chain links TRBV6-5 with TRBJ1-2; 9 bases match TRBD1. This sequence was found in a woman in her 40s in good health. Some clones in this sample may be carry-over from other donors' samples. The CDR3 here is CASSSPGQGPYGYTF. CDR3 bases: TGTGCCAGCAGTTCGCCGGGACAGGGACCCTATGGCTACACCTTC.